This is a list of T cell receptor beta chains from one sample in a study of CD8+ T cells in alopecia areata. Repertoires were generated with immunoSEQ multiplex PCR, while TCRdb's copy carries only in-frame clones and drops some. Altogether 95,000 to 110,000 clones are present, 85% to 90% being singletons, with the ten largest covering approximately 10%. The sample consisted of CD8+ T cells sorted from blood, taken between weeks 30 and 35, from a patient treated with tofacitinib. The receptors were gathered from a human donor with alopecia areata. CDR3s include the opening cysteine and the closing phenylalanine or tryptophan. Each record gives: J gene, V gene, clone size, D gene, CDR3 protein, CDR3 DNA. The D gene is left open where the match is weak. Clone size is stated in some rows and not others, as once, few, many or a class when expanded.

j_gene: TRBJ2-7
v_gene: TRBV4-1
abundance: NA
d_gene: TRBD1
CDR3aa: CASSQADREYF
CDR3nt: TGCGCCAGCAGCCAAGCGGACAGGGAGTACTTC

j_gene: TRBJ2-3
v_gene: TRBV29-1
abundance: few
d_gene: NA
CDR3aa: CSVEEYSPSTDTQYF
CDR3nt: TGCAGCGTTGAAGAATATTCTCCTAGCACAGATACGCAGTATTTT

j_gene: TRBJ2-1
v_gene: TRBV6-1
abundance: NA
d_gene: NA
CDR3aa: CASSVAHSSYNEQFF
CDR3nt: TGTGCCAGCAGTGTAGCGCACAGCTCCTACAATGAGCAGTTCTTC

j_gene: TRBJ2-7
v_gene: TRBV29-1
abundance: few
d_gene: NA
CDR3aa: CSVHWQEGKGYEQYF
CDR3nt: TGCAGCGTTCATTGGCAGGAAGGGAAAGGCTACGAGCAGTACTTC

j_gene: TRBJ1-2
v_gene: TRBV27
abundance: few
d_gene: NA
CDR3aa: CASSFGSLGYGYTF
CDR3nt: TGTGCCAGCAGTTTCGGGAGTTTAGGCTATGGCTACACCTTC

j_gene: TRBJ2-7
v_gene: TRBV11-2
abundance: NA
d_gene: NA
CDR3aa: CASSPTRGYEQYF
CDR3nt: TGTGCCAGCAGCCCCACTAGGGGCTACGAGCAGTACTTC

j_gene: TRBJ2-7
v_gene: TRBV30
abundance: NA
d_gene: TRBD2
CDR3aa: CAWNLAGSSYEQYF
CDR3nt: TGTGCCTGGAATCTAGCGGGAAGCTCCTACGAGCAGTACTTC

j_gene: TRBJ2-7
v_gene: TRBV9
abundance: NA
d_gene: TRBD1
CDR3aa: CASSIAGGSYEQYF
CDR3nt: TGTGCCAGCAGCATCGCAGGGGGATCCTACGAGCAGTACTTC

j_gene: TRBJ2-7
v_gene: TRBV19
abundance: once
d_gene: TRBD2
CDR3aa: CASSPVAGGENEQYF
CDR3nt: TGTGCCAGTAGCCCAGTAGCGGGAGGGGAGAACGAGCAGTACTTC

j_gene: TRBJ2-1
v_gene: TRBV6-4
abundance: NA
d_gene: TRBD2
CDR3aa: CASSERAGAYNEQFF
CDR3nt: TGTGCCAGCAGTGAAAGAGCGGGGGCTTACAATGAGCAGTTCTTC

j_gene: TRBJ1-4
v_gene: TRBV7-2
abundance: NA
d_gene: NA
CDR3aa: CASRTAATNEKLFF
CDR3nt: TGTGCCAGCAGAACCGCTGCAACTAATGAAAAACTGTTTTTT

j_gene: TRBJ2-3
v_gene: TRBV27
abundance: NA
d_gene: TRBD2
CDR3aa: CASNTAGTSGGDYTDTQYF
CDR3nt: TGTGCCAGCAATACCGCCGGGACTAGCGGGGGAGATTACACAGATACGCAGTATTTT

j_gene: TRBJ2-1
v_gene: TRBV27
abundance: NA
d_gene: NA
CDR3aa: CASSFVRTLGNEQFF
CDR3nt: TGTGCCAGCAGTTTTGTGCGGACCCTGGGGAATGAGCAGTTCTTC

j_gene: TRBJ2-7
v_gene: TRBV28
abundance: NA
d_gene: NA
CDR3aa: CASSLGGLGYEQYF
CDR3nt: TGTGCCAGCAGTTTAGGGGGTTTGGGCTACGAGCAGTACTTC

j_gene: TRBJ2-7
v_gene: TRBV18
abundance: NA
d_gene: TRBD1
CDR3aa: CASSFRDSSYEQYF
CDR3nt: TGTGCCAGCTCATTCCGGGACAGCTCCTACGAGCAGTACTTC